The rows below give T cell receptor beta chains drawn from one sample of a study of T cell responses to AZD1222 COVID-19 vaccine. The protocol was immunoSEQ multiplex PCR, while the TCRdb copy is restricted to in-frame clones and leaves out a portion. The sample shows 80,000 to 100,000 clones, around 85% of them seen only once. The sample in question was peripheral blood, obtained on day 0 of AZD1222 vaccination. The receptors come from an adult in good health. CDR3s include the opening cysteine and the closing phenylalanine or tryptophan. The D gene is left open where the match is weak. Clone sizes are given selectively: once, few, many, or a class where the clone is expanded.

size,D,J,V,DNA,CDR3
.,.,TRBJ2-7,TRBV9,TGTGCCAGCAGCGTAGGCGGGCGGGGTTCCTCCTACGAGCAGTACTTC,CASSVGGRGSSYEQYF
.,.,TRBJ1-4,TRBV6-5,TGTGCCAGCAGGGACTCGCTAGGGAATGAAAAACTGTTTTTT,CASRDSLGNEKLFF
.,.,TRBJ1-4,TRBV12-3/TRBV12-4,TGTGCCAGCAGTTTTTGGATTAATGAAAAACTGTTTTTT,CASSFWINEKLFF
.,TRBD2,TRBJ2-6,TRBV3-1/TRBV3-2,TGTGCCAGCAGCCATAAACCGGGAGGTCACTCTGGGGCCAACGTCCTGACTTTC,CASSHKPGGHSGANVLTF
.,.,TRBJ1-5,TRBV27,TGTGCCAGCAGTTTAAAGATGAGCAATCAGCCCCAGCATTTT,CASSLKMSNQPQHF
.,.,TRBJ2-3,TRBV19,TGTGCCAGTAGTATAGATACAGCGGGTACAGATACGCAGTATTTT,CASSIDTAGTDTQYF
.,.,TRBJ2-5,TRBV9,TGTGCCAGCAGCGTAGATATCAGCCAGCAAGAGACCCAGTACTTC,CASSVDISQQETQYF
.,.,TRBJ2-1,TRBV11-3,TGTGCCAGCAGCGCCCCGGTTGGGAGTAGTGAGCAGTTCTTC,CASSAPVGSSEQFF
.,.,TRBJ1-5,TRBV2,TGTGCCAGCAGTGAATATCGGGGGCGCAATCAGCCCCAGCATTTT,CASSEYRGRNQPQHF
.,TRBD1,TRBJ1-1,TRBV19,TGTGCCAGTATCCGAGGACAGGCACCCACTGAAGCTTTCTTT,CASIRGQAPTEAFF
.,.,TRBJ1-5,TRBV6-2/TRBV6-3,TGTGCCAGCAGTTACACTAAGAGCAATCAGCCCCAGCATTTT,CASSYTKSNQPQHF
.,TRBD1,TRBJ2-5,TRBV27,TGTGCCAGCAGTTTAAGACAGGGGACCCTCCAAGAGACCCAGTACTTC,CASSLRQGTLQETQYF
.,TRBD1,TRBJ1-6,TRBV6-5,TGTGCCAGCGTAACCGGGACAGGGTACTCACCCCTCCACTTT,CASVTGTGYSPLHF
.,.,TRBJ1-3,TRBV19,TGTGCCAGTAGTATTGCGGCTGCAGGAAACACCATATATTTT,CASSIAAAGNTIYF
few,.,TRBJ1-2,TRBV11-1,TGTGCCAGCAGCCCCCAGGAAGATTATGGCTACACCTTC,CASSPQEDYGYTF
.,TRBD1,TRBJ1-5,TRBV27,TGTGCCAGCAAACGAGACAGGGGTGATCTTCAGCCCCAGCATTTT,CASKRDRGDLQPQHF
.,.,TRBJ1-2,TRBV5-1,TGCGCCAGCAGCTTAGGAGAACGACGGGGGTATGGCTACACCTTC,CASSLGERRGYGYTF
.,.,TRBJ1-5,TRBV24-1,TGTGCCACCAGTGATAGTGGGACACCGGGGATGACCCAGCATTTT,CATSDSGTPGMTQHF
.,TRBD2,TRBJ2-3,TRBV11-3,TGTGCCAGCAGCCCCGGACTAGCGGGGATCACAGATACGCAGTATTTT,CASSPGLAGITDTQYF
.,.,TRBJ1-5,TRBV12-3/TRBV12-4,TGTGCCAGCAGTTTTCACGAGCAGCCCCAGCATTTT,CASSFHEQPQHF
.,.,TRBJ1-5,TRBV2,TGTGCCAGCAGTTGGTCAGAGAAGCCCCAGCATTTT,CASSWSEKPQHF
once,.,TRBJ2-7,TRBV2,TGTGCCAGCAGTACCAAGTACGAGCAGTACTTC,CASSTKYEQYF
.,.,TRBJ2-3,TRBV5-8,TGTGCCAGCAGCTTGGTTGGCCTAGCTGCAGATACGCAGTATTTT,CASSLVGLAADTQYF
.,TRBD2,TRBJ2-7,TRBV6-2/TRBV6-3,TGTGCCAGCAGTTACTCTATAGCGGGAACCTACGAGCAGTACTTC,CASSYSIAGTYEQYF